The 28 T cell receptor beta chains below all came from one sample that was sequenced in a study of CD8 T cells in ankylosing spondylitis. Overall study results and limits: Seemingly characteristic of ankylosing spondylitis blood was a TCR beta motif consisting of about 8 highly homologous variants.

Their target antigens are unknown. MiXCR was run by TCRdb on the 5' RACE reads, yielding one entry per CDR3 protein. This sample yields approximately 220,000 distinct CDR3 sequences, of which 15% to 20% are seen a single time; approximately 40% belongs to the top ten. Sequences were obtained from blood, either unsorted or a sorted T cell fraction (not recorded which). These TCRs come from a male donor with ankylosing spondylitis.

This sequence joins TRBV19 and TRBJ2-3; 7 bases agree with TRBD1. V gave up 5 bases and J gave up 0 bases; unmatched junction bases: 2. The CDR3 contains 14 residues. CDR1 and CDR2 from the germline V gene are LNHDA and SQIVND (reference sequence). CDR3 loop: CASSPQGSTDTQYF. CDR3 nucleotide sequence: TGTGCCAGTAGTCCACAGGGGAGCACAGATACGCAGTATTTT.

This clonotype was found a few times. V usage is TRBV27 and J usage is TRBJ1-2; weak D call: TRBD1 (6 bases). The CDR3 is made up of 13 amino acids. Germline values: CDR1 MNHEY, CDR2 SMNVEV (reference sequence). V lost 8 bases to trimming and J lost 4 bases, with 14 bases between them. The DNA for the CDR3 is TGTGCCAGCCGGGGGGCGCATTCCTATGGCTACACCTTC. It encodes CASRGAHSYGYTF.

This clonotype appeared a few times. The chain has TRBV7-9 and TRBJ2-7, with a tentative D call TRBD1 (6 bases). Trimming removed 10 bases at V and 3 bases at J, with 16 bases between. This CDR3 has 13 amino acids. Germline CDR1 is SEHNR and CDR2 is FQNEAQ (reference sequence). The CDR3: CATGTHGNYEQYF. The DNA for the CDR3 is TGTGCCACTGGGACACACGGAAACTACGAGCAGTACTTC. The full variable domain, completed using reference TRBV7-9 and TRBJ2-7, is DTGVSQNPRHKITKRGQNVTFRCDPISEHNRLYWYRQTLGQGPEFLTYFQNEAQLEKSRLLSDRFSAERPKGSFSTLEIQRTEQGDSAMYLCATGTHGNYEQYFGPGTRLTVT.

V usage is TRBV9 and J usage is TRBJ2-7; D might be TRBD1 or TRBD2, each matching 5 bases. Germline CDR1 and CDR2: SGDLS and YYNGEE. V was cut by 0 bases and J by 3 bases, with 13 bases left in between. The CDR3 extends over 15 amino acids. The CDR3 DNA sequence: TGTGCCAGCAGCGTAGCCGGGGCGCCGAGCTACGAGCAGTACTTC. Protein sequence: CASSVAGAPSYEQYF.

Only a few counts were recorded for this clonotype. This chain links TRBV5-1 with TRBJ2-2; 13 nucleotides line up with TRBD2. The germline CDR1 and CDR2 sequences are SGHRS and YFSETQ. There are 17 residues in the CDR3. V lost 5 bases and J lost 0; bases outside the gene matches: 4. The CDR3 is CASRYGLAGANTGELFF. Here the CDR3 DNA reads TGCGCCAGCAGATACGGACTAGCGGGAGCGAACACCGGGGAGCTGTTTTTT.

This clonotype showed up just a few times. The chain joins TRBV19 to TRBJ2-2, with 10 nucleotides matching TRBD2. This CDR3 has 17 amino acids. Germline assignment: CDR1 LNHDA and CDR2 SQIVND (reference sequence). Trimming removed 9 bases from V and 5 bases from J; junction bases left unmatched: 15. In DNA form, the CDR3 reads TGTGCCAGCGGTCGGCTAGCGGGAGTATCTGGAACCGGGGAGCTGTTTTTT. It encodes CASGRLAGVSGTGELFF. Full variable domain (remainder filled in from reference TRBV19 and TRBJ2-2): DGGITQSPKYLFRKEGQNVTLSCEQNLNHDAMYWYRQDPGQGLRLIYYSQIVNDFQKGDIAEGYSVSREKKESFPLTVTSAQKNPTAFYLCASGRLAGVSGTGELFFGEGSRLTVL.

In its sample, this clonotype was seen a few times. This chain uses TRBV7-9 with TRBJ2-2; D is ambiguous. The CDR3 extends over 12 amino acids. CDR1 SEHNR and CDR2 FQNEAQ come from the germline V gene (reference sequence). V lost 5 bases to trimming and J lost 6 bases, with 7 bases between them. Here the CDR3 DNA reads TGTGCCAGCAGCCCCGTTCCCGGGGAGCTGTTTTTT. Its protein product is CASSPVPGELFF.

In this sample, this clonotype turned up a few times. The chain uses TRBV28 and TRBJ2-7; TRBD2 agrees at 9 bases. The CDR3 has 15 residues. V dropped 2 bases and J dropped 4; count of bases not matched to a gene: 6. Germline V gene sequence: CDR1 MDHEN, CDR2 SYDVKM. The CDR3 sequence is CASSLPGGRGYEQYF. CDR3 sequence (DNA): TGTGCCAGCAGTTTACCGGGCGGGAGGGGTTACGAGCAGTACTTC.

This clonotype turned up a few times. This chain joins TRBV7-9 and TRBJ2-5; D might be TRBD2 (5 bases). V was trimmed by 11 bases and J by 4 bases, leaving 14 bases between them. The germline V gene has CDR1 SEHNR and CDR2 FQNEAQ (reference sequence). The CDR3 length is 12 residues. CDR3 amino acids: CAGGSQGETQYF. CDR3 sequence (DNA): TGTGCCGGAGGAAGCCAAGGAGAGACCCAGTACTTC.

The sample holds many counts of this clonotype. The rearrangement joins TRBV15 to TRBJ2-3; 8 bases are shared with TRBD1. V was pared by 7 bases and J by 3 bases, with 12 bases of the junction left unmatched. From germline, CDR1 is LNHNV and CDR2 YYDKDF (reference sequence). The CDR3 runs to 16 residues. The CDR3 protein is CATNTGGQDRTDTQYF. For the CDR3, the DNA is TGTGCCACCAACACTGGGGGACAGGATAGGACAGATACGCAGTATTTT.

V and J are TRBV12-3 or TRBV12-4 and TRBJ2-1; 9 bases fit TRBD1. The CDR3 runs 19 residues. With 8 bases clipped from V and 0 bases from J, the junction kept 17 bases outside the gene matches. The CDR3: CASWNPGQGEWSSYNEQFF. In nucleotides, the CDR3 is TGTGCCAGCTGGAACCCGGGACAGGGCGAATGGAGCTCCTACAATGAGCAGTTCTTC.

At least ten counts were recorded for this clonotype. The CDR3 bases are TGTGCCAGCAGTCCCGCGGGGGACACTGAAGCTTTCTTT. It specifies CASSPAGDTEAFF. The chain combines TRBV12-3 or TRBV12-4 with TRBJ1-1, with a weak D call TRBD1 (5 bases). The CDR3 has 13 amino acids. V was clipped by 5 bases and J by 3 bases, with 10 bases between them.

This clonotype was picked up a small number of times. The V gene is TRBV4-1, the J gene TRBJ2-5; 7 bases line up with TRBD2. V lost 8 bases to trimming and J lost 0 bases; unmatched junction nucleotides: 9. In germline, CDR1 is MGHRA, CDR2 YSYEKL. The CDR3 length is 15 residues. CDR3 in amino acids: CASATTSEDQETQYF. The CDR3 region has the DNA TGCGCCAGCGCCACCACTAGCGAAGACCAAGAGACCCAGTACTTC.

V and J are TRBV7-9 and TRBJ2-2, with D perhaps TRBD1 (5 bases). Germline CDR1 and CDR2: SEHNR and FQNEAQ (reference sequence). V dropped 4 bases and J dropped 7 bases, with 16 bases sitting between them. CDR3 size: 15 residues. The DNA for the CDR3 is TGTGCCAGCAGCTCTCCAATCGACGGACACGGGGAGCTGTTTTTT. Its translation is CASSSPIDGHGELFF.

The rearrangement links TRBV20-1 to TRBJ2-1; perhaps TRBD1 as D (6 bases). CDR3 size: 13 residues. V lost 0 bases to trimming and J lost 5 bases, with 8 bases between them. The V gene's germline CDR1 is DFQATT and CDR2 SNEGSKA (reference sequence). In DNA, the CDR3 is TGCAGTGCTAGAGACTGGACAGACAATGAGCAGTTCTTC. Amino acid sequence: CSARDWTDNEQFF.

This clonotype was observed a few times. CDR3 DNA: TGCAGTGGGGGGGGACAGGGGGATTTCGACTATGGCTACACCTTC. Its protein product is CSGGGQGDFDYGYTF. This chain uses TRBV20-1 with TRBJ1-2, with 11 nucleotides matching TRBD1. Unmatched junction bases numbered 10, after V lost 7 bases and J lost 3 bases. Germline values: CDR1 DFQATT, CDR2 SNEGSKA (reference sequence). The CDR3 runs to 15 residues.

The CDR3: CASRPNLDRQGETQYF. CDR3 in DNA: TGTGCCAGCAGGCCGAACTTGGACAGGCAGGGAGAGACCCAGTACTTC. V usage is TRBV11-2 and J usage is TRBJ2-5, with 7 bases aligning to TRBD1. V lost 6 bases and J lost 4; bases outside the gene matches: 14. The CDR3 spans 16 residues. The germline V gene has CDR1 SGHAT and CDR2 FQNNGV.

This clonotype was counted between two and nine times. The chain carries TRBV6-1 and TRBJ1-1; maybe TRBD1 (5 bases). The germline V and J ends were trimmed by 0 bases and 5 bases, with 7 bases remaining between them. The CDR3 is 13 amino acids. CDR1 is MNHNS and CDR2 is SASEGT in the germline V gene. CDR3 sequence reads: CASSEAPGTEAFF. The CDR3 DNA sequence: TGTGCCAGCAGTGAAGCGCCAGGGACTGAAGCTTTCTTT.

This clonotype has only a few counts. This chain connects TRBV5-1 to TRBJ1-1; D may be TRBD1 (6 bases). This CDR3 region has 14 residues. Trimming removed 0 bases from V and 1 base from J, with 7 bases in between. The germline gives CDR1 SGHRS, CDR2 YFSETQ. The CDR3 nucleotides read TGCGCCAGCAGCTTGGGGGGACAGAACACTGAAGCTTTCTTT. Translation gives CASSLGGQNTEAFF.

This clonotype has at least ten counts. J is TRBJ2-1 and V is TRBV4-1; TRBD2 matches at 9 bases. The germline V gene encodes CDR1 MGHRA and CDR2 YSYEKL. This CDR3 has 14 amino acids. The junction had 1 base not matched to a gene; V was cut back by 0 bases and J by 7 bases. The CDR3 nucleotides read TGCGCCAGCAGCCAAGACCTAGCGGGGAATGAGCAGTTCTTC. Its translation is CASSQDLAGNEQFF.

This clonotype has at least ten counts. The chain uses TRBV29-1 and TRBJ1-5; 7 nucleotides align to TRBD1. The CDR3 sequence is 13 residues long. The ends lost 7 bases at V and 6 bases at J; junction bases unmatched: 9. Per the germline V gene, CDR1 is SQVTM and CDR2 is ANQGSEA. CDR3 loop: CSADQGEGQPQHF. Here the CDR3 DNA reads TGCAGCGCCGACCAGGGGGAGGGTCAGCCCCAGCATTTT. Full variable domain (remainder filled in from reference TRBV29-1 and TRBJ1-5): SAVISQKPSRDICQRGTSLTIQCQVDSQVTMMFWYRQQPGQSLTLIATANQGSEATYESGFVIDKFPISRPNLTFSTLTVSNMSPEDSSIYLCSADQGEGQPQHFGDGTRLSIL.

This rearrangement joins TRBV4-1 to TRBJ2-1; D is uncertain. The CDR3 is made up of 14 amino acids. CDR1 is MGHRA, CDR2 YSYEKL, per germline. Trimming took off 2 bases at V and 7 bases at J, with 12 bases between the two ends. CDR3 in amino acids: CASSQILLPNEQFF. CDR3 nucleotide sequence: TGCGCCAGCAGCCAAATTCTCTTACCAAATGAGCAGTTCTTC.

The rearrangement joins TRBV29-1 to TRBJ2-7; 7 bases fit TRBD2. CDR1 and CDR2 from the germline V gene are SQVTM and ANQGSEA. The CDR3 extends over 15 amino acids. V shed 5 bases and J 1 base; nucleotides not matched to a gene: 11. In nucleotides, the CDR3 is TGCAGCGTTAACGGGGGGAAATGGGGTTCCTACGAGCAGTACTTC. Amino acids: CSVNGGKWGSYEQYF.

The chain has TRBV4-1 and TRBJ1-1; D not certain. The V and J ends lost 0 bases and 5 bases respectively, with 10 bases between them. The CDR3 runs 14 residues. CDR1 is MGHRA and CDR2 is YSYEKL in the germline V gene. The CDR3 here is CASSQDFTATEAFF. As DNA, the CDR3 is TGCGCCAGCAGCCAAGATTTCACGGCGACTGAAGCTTTCTTT.

V and J are TRBV5-1 and TRBJ2-1, with 12 bases identical to TRBD1. The CDR3 covers 19 residues. The germline V gene has CDR1 SGHRS and CDR2 YFSETQ. Trimming took 7 bases from V and 5 from J; bases not matched to a gene: 19. CDR3 in DNA: TGCGCCAGCGGCAACCGGGACAGGGGGCGGTATCCCCCTCACAATGAGCAGTTCTTC. Protein sequence: CASGNRDRGRYPPHNEQFF.

This chain joins TRBV5-1 and TRBJ2-2, with D possibly matching TRBD1 (6 bases). Trimming removed 0 bases from V and 4 bases from J, with 19 bases in between. CDR1 is SGHRS and CDR2 is YFSETQ in the germline V gene. The CDR3 covers 18 residues. The CDR3 spells CASSLEGDAGDSTGELFF. CDR3 nucleotides: TGCGCCAGCAGCTTGGAGGGGGATGCAGGGGATAGCACCGGGGAGCTGTTTTTT.

This clonotype was seen a handful of times. The chain recombines TRBV9 with TRBJ2-7; D remains ambiguous. Germline loops: CDR1 SGDLS, CDR2 YYNGEE. The germline V and J ends were trimmed by 0 bases and 1 base, with 5 bases remaining between them. The CDR3 has 13 amino acids. This CDR3 reads CASSVGDSYEQYF. The CDR3 DNA is TGTGCCAGCAGCGTAGGGGATTCCTACGAGCAGTACTTC.

The V and J genes are TRBV5-1 and TRBJ2-1; 11 nucleotides line up with TRBD2. J lost 7 bases, V lost 4 bases, and 10 bases had no gene match. The CDR3 spans 16 residues. Germline lookup yields CDR1 SGHRS and CDR2 YFSETQ. DNA of the CDR3: TGCGCCAGCAGCCCCTTAGCGGGAGGGCCAGGGAATGAGCAGTTCTTC. It yields the protein CASSPLAGGPGNEQFF.